Listed here are 16 T cell receptor beta chains from one sample, sequenced in a study of T cell responses to AZD1222 COVID-19 vaccine. The protocol was immunoSEQ multiplex PCR, while the TCRdb copy is restricted to in-frame clones and leaves out a portion. Among around 130,000 clones listed, more than 85% were seen once. Sequences were derived from peripheral blood, sampled 28 days after the second AZD1222 dose. The receptors here all came from an adult who received the AZD1222 COVID-19 vaccine.

The chain recombines TRBV5-5 with TRBJ2-5; D is possibly TRBD2 (6 bases). This CDR3 contains 13 residues. Germline V lookup: CDR1 SGHKS, CDR2 YYEKEE (reference sequence). Trimming took 0 bases from V and 5 from J, leaving 8 bases between them. The CDR3 DNA is TGTGCCAGCAGCTTGGCGGGGGTCGAGACCCAGTACTTC. It specifies CASSLAGVETQYF.

J is TRBJ1-2 and V is TRBV29-1; 9 bases are a match to TRBD1. With 1 base clipped from V and 5 bases from J, the junction kept 5 bases outside the gene matches. Germline V CDR1 and CDR2: SQVTM, ANQGSEA. The CDR3 loop spans 14 amino acids. The CDR3 coding sequence is TGCAGCGTTGAAGGGGGACAGGGAGTGTATGGCTACACCTTC. This sequence encodes CSVEGGQGVYGYTF.

This clone was counted between two and nine times. The chain uses TRBV5-8 and TRBJ1-2; D possibly corresponds to TRBD1 (5 bases). This CDR3 has 14 residues. Germline V gene sequence: CDR1 SGHTS, CDR2 YDEGEE. Trimming removed 0 bases at V and 4 bases at J, with 10 bases between. The CDR3 nucleotides read TGTGCCAGCAGCTTGGTGCTGGGGGGCTATGGCTACACCTTC. Protein: CASSLVLGGYGYTF.

This sequence joins TRBV19 and TRBJ2-1; the match to TRBD1 covers 11 bases. The CDR3 has 14 residues. Germline V lookup: CDR1 LNHDA, CDR2 SQIVND (reference sequence). V was clipped by 6 bases and J by 8 bases; unmatched bases: 6. The chain's CDR3 is CASRGDRGRYEQFF. CDR3 coding DNA: TGTGCCAGTAGGGGGGACAGGGGGAGGTATGAGCAGTTCTTC.

The rearrangement joins TRBV4-2 to TRBJ2-4, with 9 nucleotides matching TRBD2. Looked up from germline, CDR1 is LGHNA and CDR2 is YNFKEQ. This CDR3 is 19 amino acids long. V trimming: 0 bases; J trimming: 6 bases; junction bases outside the gene matches: 15. The DNA for the CDR3 is TGTGCCAGCAGCCAAGATATTGTCGAGATGGCGGGGGGGGGAAACATTCAGTACTTC. Amino acids: CASSQDIVEMAGGGNIQYF.

The rearrangement uses TRBV6-5 and TRBJ1-1; perhaps TRBD1 as D (5 bases). Germline CDR1 MNHEY, CDR2 SVGAGI. The CDR3 is 14 residues long. Trimming shortened V by 8 bases and J by 6 bases, and 19 bases separated the two germline ends. The CDR3 loop is CASRLPGGPAEAFF. The DNA of the CDR3 is TGTGCCAGCCGACTGCCTGGGGGACCGGCTGAAGCTTTCTTT.

The chain recombines TRBV5-1 with TRBJ2-2; TRBD1 matches at 9 bases. V shed 2 bases, J shed 6 bases, and the junction held 5 bases outside the gene matches. The CDR3 is made up of 15 amino acids. Germline V gene data show CDR1 as SGHRS and CDR2 as YFSETQ. The CDR3 bases are TGCGCCAGCAGCTTAGGGACAGGGAAGGCCGGGGAGCTGTTTTTT. Encoded protein: CASSLGTGKAGELFF.

The chain employs TRBV30 and TRBJ2-6; TRBD2 matches 7 bases. There are 16 residues in the CDR3. After removal of 5 bases from V and 0 bases from J, the junction contained 7 bases not matched to a gene. CDR1 is GTSNPN and CDR2 is SVGIG in the germline V gene (reference sequence). CDR3 sequence (DNA): TGTGCCTGGGGTTTGGGGGGGAGCTCTGGGGCCAACGTCCTGACTTTC. This gives the protein CAWGLGGSSGANVLTF.

The rearrangement links TRBV5-1 to TRBJ1-1, with TRBD1 identical over 9 bases. The germline gives CDR1 SGHRS, CDR2 YFSETQ. The ends lost 5 bases at V and 0 bases at J; junction bases unmatched: 8. The length of the CDR3 is 16 residues. The CDR3: CASRPGTGTLNTEAFF. For the CDR3, the DNA is TGCGCCAGCAGGCCCGGGACAGGGACCCTGAACACTGAAGCTTTCTTT.

The chain uses TRBV2 and TRBJ1-5, with D unclear. With 1 base removed from V and 4 bases from J, the gap between germline ends came to 11 bases. The CDR3 is 15 amino acids. Germline V gene sequence: CDR1 SNHLY, CDR2 FYNNEI. DNA for the CDR3: TGTGCCAGCAGTGAAGGGTCTAGGCGTAATCAGCCCCAGCATTTT. It translates to CASSEGSRRNQPQHF.

This chain links TRBV7-2 with TRBJ2-5, with unresolved D. Germline V lookup: CDR1 SGHTA, CDR2 FQGNSA. The germline V and J ends were trimmed by 5 bases and 1 base, with 5 bases remaining between them. The CDR3 totals 12 residues. CDR3 sequence (DNA): TGTGCCAGCAGCCTGACCCAAGAGACCCAGTACTTC. Its translation: CASSLTQETQYF. Filled out from reference TRBV7-2 and TRBJ2-5, the complete variable domain reads GAGVSQSPSNKVTEKGKDVELRCDPISGHTALYWYRQSLGQGLEFLIYFQGNSAPDKSGLPSDRFSAERTGGSVSTLTIQRTQQEDSAVYLCASSLTQETQYFGPGTRLLVL.

The chain links TRBV18 to TRBJ2-1, with TRBD2 matching over 9 bases. The trim removed 6 bases at V and 5 bases at J, leaving 11 bases unmatched. CDR1 is KGHSH and CDR2 is LQKENI in the germline V gene. This CDR3 has 16 residues. CDR3 loop: CASSQQTSGPHNEQFF. Written as DNA, the CDR3 is TGTGCCAGCTCCCAACAAACTAGCGGGCCCCACAATGAGCAGTTCTTC.

The rearrangement links TRBV6-1 to TRBJ1-1, with unresolved D. Germline V gives CDR1 MNHNS, CDR2 SASEGT. Trimming cost V 4 bases and J 0 bases, with 21 bases left between them. The CDR3 has 18 residues. The CDR3 here is CASSASPWQQQMNTEAFF. Here the CDR3 DNA reads TGTGCCAGCAGTGCCTCACCCTGGCAGCAACAAATGAACACTGAAGCTTTCTTT.

The chain recombines TRBV2 with TRBJ2-7; 12 bases align to TRBD1. The CDR3 has 18 residues. Germline V gene data show CDR1 as SNHLY and CDR2 as FYNNEI. The V gene end was trimmed by 3 bases and the J gene end by 6 bases; junction bases not matched to a gene: 15. The CDR3 loop reads CASSDPPRGTGGIGEQYV. The CDR3 region has the DNA TGTGCCAGCAGTGATCCACCCCGGGGGACAGGGGGCATAGGCGAGCAGTACGTC.

The chain is built from TRBV10-1 and TRBJ1-6; no clear D gene. Germline lookup yields CDR1 WNHNN and CDR2 SYGVQD (reference sequence). The CDR3 is 12 residues long. Trimming took 5 bases from V and 9 from J, leaving 8 bases between them. The DNA of the CDR3 is TGCGCCAGCAGTCCAACTTCTTCACCCCTCCACTTT. Encoded protein: CASSPTSSPLHF.

The chain links TRBV18 to TRBJ1-1, with TRBD1 matching over 9 bases. The CDR3 covers 14 residues. Looked up from germline, CDR1 is KGHSH and CDR2 is LQKENI. The junction had 3 bases not matched to a gene; V was cut back by 3 bases and J by 4 bases. The CDR3 bases are TGTGCCAGCTCACCGGGACAGGGAGTCACTGAAGCTTTCTTT. Translating gives CASSPGQGVTEAFF.